Presented here are 16 T cell receptor beta chains from one specimen sequenced in a study of cytomegalovirus exposure and HLA in healthy donors (TCRdb year 2017). Library preparation was by the immunoSEQ multiplex PCR assay. The multiplex PCR relied on a mix of 60 forward primers for TCR Vbeta segments and 13 reverse primers for TCR Jbeta segments. TCRdb re-hosts the immuneACCESS table, in-frame sequences only. Its copies lack some clones; in the studies checked, an unresolved V gene accounts for under half of them, and the cause for the rest is not known. The sample table contains about 150,000 clones; only one count was recorded for 75% of them. The ten most abundant clones make up over 1.2% of the sample. The sample was PBMCs. All receptors come from a man aged 18 to 30 in good health and CMV-seronegative.

The chain couples TRBV5-4 to TRBJ2-1; D may be TRBD1 (5 bases). The CDR3 is 13 residues long. Deletions cut 2 bases from V and 7 bases from J, with 10 bases between. Germline V gives CDR1 SGHNT, CDR2 YYREEE (reference sequence). CDR3 sequence reads: CASSLPPGNEQFF. CDR3 in DNA: TGTGCCAGCAGCTTACCCCCAGGGAATGAGCAGTTCTTC. Full variable domain (missing parts from reference TRBV5-4 and TRBJ2-1): ETGVTQSPTHLIKTRGQQVTLRCSSQSGHNTVSWYQQALGQGPQFIFQYYREEENGRGNFPPRFSGLQFPNYSSELNVNALELDDSALYLCASSLPPGNEQFFGPGTRLTVL.

This clone was detected only a few times. The rearrangement joins TRBV9 to TRBJ1-1; TRBD1 matches 8 bases. Germline CDR1 SGDLS, CDR2 YYNGEE. The CDR3 extends over 13 amino acids. Losses at the gene ends were 4 bases for V and 3 bases for J; bases not matched to a gene: 2. The CDR3 DNA is TGTGCCAGCAGCACACAGGGGGACACTGAAGCTTTCTTT. It codes for CASSTQGDTEAFF.

J is TRBJ2-3 and V is TRBV28, with a possible D match to TRBD1 (7 bases). V gave up 7 bases and J gave up 4 bases, with 18 bases separating them. The germline V gene has CDR1 MDHEN and CDR2 SYDVKM. The CDR3 has 15 amino acids. Here the CDR3 reads CASTTWGRGADTQYF. For the CDR3, the DNA is TGTGCCAGCACCACCTGGGGCAGGGGGGCAGATACGCAGTATTTT.

J is TRBJ1-1 and V is TRBV6-5, with TRBD1 matching 7 bases. Germline V gene lookup returns CDR1 MNHEY and CDR2 SVGAGI. The CDR3 contains 14 residues. V dropped 6 bases and J dropped 2; count of bases not matched to a gene: 6. The chain's CDR3 is CASSPGTANTEAFF. In DNA form, the CDR3 reads TGTGCCAGCAGCCCCGGGACAGCAAACACTGAAGCTTTCTTT.

This clone has only one observation. V and J are TRBV7-9 and TRBJ2-1; D uncertain. Deletions cut 5 bases from V and 2 bases from J, with 7 bases between. This CDR3 spans 13 amino acids. Looked up from germline, CDR1 is SEHNR and CDR2 is FQNEAQ (reference sequence). In DNA form, the CDR3 reads TGTGCCAGCAGCCCTCCTCCCTACAATGAGCAGTTCTTC. It yields the protein CASSPPPYNEQFF.

The chain couples TRBV27 to TRBJ2-7, with a possible D match to TRBD2 (6 bases). Germline V gene lookup returns CDR1 MNHEY and CDR2 SMNVEV (reference sequence). This CDR3 spans 15 amino acids. V was clipped by 6 bases and J by 4 bases, with 19 bases between them. DNA of the CDR3: TGTGCCAGCAGGGGGACCTACACGGGAGTGTACGAGCAGTACTTC. Amino acid sequence: CASRGTYTGVYEQYF.

The rearrangement joins TRBV27 to TRBJ2-1, with 11 bases identical to TRBD2. This CDR3 has 15 residues. Germline CDR1 is MNHEY and CDR2 is SMNVEV (reference sequence). J was trimmed by 4 bases and V by 6 bases; bases with no gene match: 5. The CDR3 DNA reads TGTGCCAGCAGCCCCTTAGCGGGAGGGTACAATGAGCAGTTCTTC. Protein sequence: CASSPLAGGYNEQFF.

This chain uses TRBV20-1 with TRBJ1-1; 8 bases agree with TRBD1. The CDR3 loop spans 10 amino acids. Trimming at V came to 8 bases and at J to 10 bases, leaving 6 bases not matched to a gene. Germline V CDR1 and CDR2: DFQATT, SNEGSKA (reference sequence). Here the CDR3 DNA reads TGCAGTCCCGGACAGGGCCGAGCTTTCTTT. It yields the protein CSPGQGRAFF.

This sequence joins TRBV19 and TRBJ2-3, with unresolved D. Germline V gene lookup returns CDR1 LNHDA and CDR2 SQIVND (reference sequence). V lost 3 bases and J lost 2, with 15 bases in between. The CDR3 is 16 amino acids. The CDR3 region has the DNA TGTGCCAGTAGTATTAGAGCCGCGGCCTTCACAGATACGCAGTATTTT. It yields the protein CASSIRAAAFTDTQYF.

The chain recombines TRBV2 with TRBJ2-6; D call uncertain. The CDR3 runs 14 residues. V was pared by 3 bases and J by 2 bases, with 5 bases between. The V gene's germline CDR1 is SNHLY and CDR2 FYNNEI. The CDR3 sequence is CASSDPTGANVLTF. In nucleotides, the CDR3 is TGTGCCAGCAGTGACCCAACTGGGGCCAACGTCCTGACTTTC. Full variable domain (outside the CDR3, taken from reference TRBV2 and TRBJ2-6): EPEVTQTPSHQVTQMGQEVILRCVPISNHLYFYWYRQILGQKVEFLVSFYNNEISEKSEIFDDQFSVERPDGSNFTLKIRSTKLEDSAMYFCASSDPTGANVLTFGAGSRLTVL.

This rearrangement joins TRBV4-3 to TRBJ2-5, with TRBD1 matching 10 bases. The CDR3 sequence is 18 residues long. V was clipped by 2 bases and J by 2 bases; unmatched bases: 11. Per the germline V gene, CDR1 is LGHNA and CDR2 is YSLEER. CDR3 sequence reads: CASSQYQLGTGEQETQYF. The CDR3 nucleotides are TGCGCCAGCAGCCAATACCAATTGGGGACAGGGGAGCAAGAGACCCAGTACTTC.

The gene calls are TRBV10-3 and TRBJ2-1; the D gene is possibly TRBD2 (6 bases). Trimming left V 8 bases short and J 7 bases short, with 12 bases between. The V gene's germline CDR1 is ENHRY and CDR2 SYGVKD. This CDR3 contains 12 residues. The CDR3 loop reads CAIGAGGNEQFF. CDR3 sequence (DNA): TGTGCCATCGGGGCTGGGGGGAATGAGCAGTTCTTC.

This clone has just one count. V gene TRBV5-1 combines with J gene TRBJ2-7, with D tentatively TRBD1 (6 bases). The CDR3 loop spans 15 amino acids. Germline CDR1 and CDR2: SGHRS and YFSETQ. The V end lost 7 bases, the J end lost 0 bases, and 17 bases lay between the germline ends. The CDR3 protein is CASSGATGFSYEQYF. CDR3 coding DNA: TGCGCCAGCTCAGGGGCTACAGGATTCTCCTACGAGCAGTACTTC.

V is TRBV19 and J is TRBJ1-1, with 8 bases fitting TRBD1. The CDR3 totals 16 residues. The V and J ends lost 4 bases and 0 bases, in that order; junction bases with no gene match: 7. CDR1 and CDR2 from the germline V gene are LNHDA and SQIVND (reference sequence). Written as DNA, the CDR3 is TGTGCCAGTAGTACGTGGACAGGGATCATGAACACTGAAGCTTTCTTT. Translating gives CASSTWTGIMNTEAFF.

The genes are TRBV7-9 and TRBJ1-2; 9 bases line up with TRBD1. The CDR3 spans 15 residues. Trimming removed 6 bases from V and 2 bases from J; junction bases left unmatched: 7. Germline V gives CDR1 SEHNR, CDR2 FQNEAQ (reference sequence). In DNA form, the CDR3 reads TGTGCCAGCAGACAGGACAGGGGCTACAACTATGGCTACACCTTC. It specifies CASRQDRGYNYGYTF.

The chain has TRBV7-6 and TRBJ2-3, with TRBD2 matching 12 bases. The CDR3 has 18 amino acids. J lost 2 bases, V lost 3 bases, and 9 bases had no gene match. Germline V gives CDR1 SGHVS, CDR2 FNYEAQ. Written as DNA, the CDR3 is TGTGCCAGCAGCTTGCTAGCGGGAGGGCCCCTCCTCACAGATACGCAGTATTTT. This gives the protein CASSLLAGGPLLTDTQYF.